The source of this T cell receptor (beta chain) is a study of blood T cell repertoires in COVID-19. Overall study context: Italy, Spain and the United States were the sources of the convalescent and acute COVID-19 samples. The analysed material was cDNA or gDNA that came from T cells, B-cell-depleted T cells, or PBMCs.

As processed by the authors: Scientists estimated how many nucleated cells there were by amplifying reference gene primers. Generated by immunoSEQ multiplex PCR, the TCRdb table keeps only in-frame clones and is missing some. V, J and clone size are those of that table, while D and trimming were read from the DNA. Counted here are 130,000 to 150,000 clones, about 90% occurring once; the ten biggest clones make up approximately 2.4%. V shed 1 base and J 6 bases; nucleotides not matched to a gene: 9. This CDR3 has 17 amino acids. Germline V lookup: CDR1 SGHTA, CDR2 FQGNSA. This TCR was recovered from a human donor in a cohort sampled during active COVID-19. The sample taken for sequencing was peripheral blood. The V and J genes are TRBV7-2 and TRBJ2-1, with 10 bases fitting TRBD2. CDR3 sequence reads: CASSLVGTSVVSNEQFF. The CDR3, as DNA: TGTGCCAGCAGCTTAGTAGGGACTAGCGTAGTCAGCAATGAGCAGTTCTTC.